This T cell receptor beta chain emerged from a study of T cell changes during pregnancy in multiple sclerosis. This CDR3 region has 18 residues. CDR1 is LGHNA and CDR2 is YNFKEQ in the germline V gene. V shed 0 bases, J shed 5 bases, and the junction held 10 bases outside the gene matches. Libraries were prepared by immunoSEQ multiplex PCR; TCRdb keeps only in-frame clonotypes and omits some of them. The top ten hold more than 1.4% of the sample, which has more than 55,000 clones, more than 85% seen once. The chain is built from TRBV4-2 and TRBJ2-1; 10 positions match TRBD1. This TCR was sampled from a female donor with multiple sclerosis, enrolled in a pregnancy study. The sequencing here drew on peripheral blood, taken in the second trimester of pregnancy. The CDR3 DNA is TGTGCCAGCAGCCAAGATCGTTTTATCGGGACAGGGGACAATGAGCAGTTCTTC. Protein sequence: CASSQDRFIGTGDNEQFF.